Listed here are 9 T cell receptor beta chains from one sample, sequenced in a study of chemoradiotherapy in HPV16-positive cancers. Clones were sequenced by immunoSEQ multiplex PCR, and TCRdb holds only the in-frame ones, with some missing. Of approximately 9,000 clones in the sample, about 80% are singletons; the top ten hold over 2.5%. The sample was blood, taken from a patient who underwent chemoradiotherapy. The receptors come from a human donor with HPV-associated anogenital cancer.

The chain has TRBV9 and TRBJ2-3; D is tentatively TRBD1 or TRBD2 (5 bases each). CDR3 length equals 12 residues. Germline assignment: CDR1 SGDLS and CDR2 YYNGEE. Trimming removed 0 bases from V and 9 bases from J, with 8 bases in between. As DNA, the CDR3 is TGTGCCAGCAGCGTAGCTGGGGGAACGCAGTATTTT. Its protein is CASSVAGGTQYF.

This chain links TRBV7-9 with TRBJ1-6; 7 nucleotides line up with TRBD1. This CDR3 is 14 amino acids long. Germline CDR1 is SEHNR and CDR2 is FQNEAQ (reference sequence). The trim removed 5 bases at V and 6 bases at J, leaving 4 bases unmatched. CDR3 DNA: TGTGCCAGCAGCCTCGGGACAGCTAATTCACCCCTCCACTTT. The encoded protein is CASSLGTANSPLHF.

In nucleotides, the CDR3 is TGCGCCAGCAGCTTACAGGGCTGGGACTATGGCTACACCTTC. Translated, it gives CASSLQGWDYGYTF. The chain links TRBV5-1 to TRBJ1-2; TRBD1 might be the D (6 bases). Per germline, CDR1 SGHRS and CDR2 YFSETQ. V was pared by 2 bases and J by 3 bases, with 11 bases between. The CDR3 loop spans 14 amino acids.

The chain employs TRBV18 and TRBJ2-1; 10 bases are a match to TRBD2. Germline loops: CDR1 KGHSH, CDR2 LQKENI. Trimming took 3 bases from V and 3 from J; bases not matched to a gene: 8. The CDR3 extends over 17 amino acids. The CDR3 protein is CASSPTKAGGNYNEQFF. In DNA form, the CDR3 reads TGTGCCAGCTCACCGACCAAAGCGGGGGGGAACTACAATGAGCAGTTCTTC. Combining the CDR3 with reference TRBV18 and TRBJ2-1 gives the whole variable domain NAGVMQNPRHLVRRRGQEARLRCSPMKGHSHVYWYRQLPEEGLKFMVYLQKENIIDESGMPKERFSAEFPKEGPSILRIQQVVRGDSAAYFCASSPTKAGGNYNEQFFGPGTRLTVL.

The rearrangement links TRBV7-6 to TRBJ2-5; TRBD1 is a possible D gene (6 bases). Germline CDR1 is SGHVS and CDR2 is FNYEAQ. The CDR3 covers 14 residues. The V end lost 2 bases, the J end lost 1 base, and 8 bases lay between the germline ends. CDR3 amino acids: CASSLTGSQETQYF. CDR3 nucleotides: TGTGCCAGCAGCTTAACAGGGTCCCAAGAGACCCAGTACTTC.

This chain uses TRBV2 with TRBJ2-7; D is unresolved. The ends were cut back, 6 bases at V and 0 bases at J, with 9 bases in the middle. CDR1 is SNHLY, CDR2 FYNNEI, per germline. The CDR3 runs to 13 residues. Here the CDR3 DNA reads TGTGCCAGCAGCGACGACATCTCCTACGAGCAGTACTTC. This encodes CASSDDISYEQYF.

V gene TRBV5-1 combines with J gene TRBJ2-1; TRBD2 aligns across 13 bases. The CDR3 consists of 15 residues. Germline V gene data show CDR1 as SGHRS and CDR2 as YFSETQ. V shed 5 bases, J shed 7 bases, and the junction held 6 bases outside the gene matches. The CDR3 is CASSYGLAGDNEQFF. The DNA for the CDR3 is TGCGCCAGCAGTTATGGACTAGCGGGGGATAATGAGCAGTTCTTC.

CDR3 coding DNA: TGTGCCAGCAGAACTTCTCAGGGGCTTAGCAATCAGCCCCAGCATTTT. Translating gives CASRTSQGLSNQPQHF. The gene calls are TRBV27 and TRBJ1-5; TRBD1 is a possible D gene (6 bases). Per the germline V gene, CDR1 is MNHEY and CDR2 is SMNVEV (reference sequence). This CDR3 spans 16 amino acids. V was trimmed by 6 bases and J by 0 bases, leaving 15 bases between them.

This chain joins TRBV7-9 and TRBJ2-7; 8 bases are shared with TRBD1. The CDR3 covers 15 residues. Germline V gene sequence: CDR1 SEHNR, CDR2 FQNEAQ (reference sequence). V was pared by 1 base and J by 2 bases, with 4 bases of the junction left unmatched. CDR3 region: CASSLESQGAYEQYF. The CDR3, as DNA: TGTGCCAGCAGCTTAGAATCACAGGGGGCCTACGAGCAGTACTTC.